The rows below give T cell receptor beta chains drawn from one sample of a study of cytomegalovirus exposure and HLA in healthy donors. Profiled with immunoSEQ multiplex PCR; TCRdb holds only in-frame clones, not every one. The table lists around 180,000 clones, 65% to 80% of them singletons, with approximately 0.99% in the top ten. The material sequenced was PBMCs. These receptors were taken from a woman aged 40 to 55 in good health and CMV-seronegative. Each CDR3 is given with its conserved first and last residue. Fields, in order: CDR3 DNA, CDR3 protein, V gene, CDR3 length, clone size, D gene, J gene. The D gene is left open where the match is weak. The listing skips clone size in some rows; elsewhere it reads once, few, many or a size class.

TGTGCCAGCAGTGAGGCCGGAGGTAGCGGGATATGGGATACGCAGTATTTT CASSEAGGSGIWDTQYF TRBV6-1 17 - TRBD2 TRBJ2-3
TGCGCCAGCGTTCAGGGGGCGCCCACCGGGGAGCTGTTTTTT CASVQGAPTGELFF TRBV5-1 14 - TRBD1 TRBJ2-2
TGTGCCAGTCACTATCGGGGGACCCCATGGGGCTACACCTTC CASHYRGTPWGYTF TRBV19 14 few - TRBJ1-2
TGTGCCACCAGCAGAGATTTGGCTAGATCTTCCTACGAGCAGTACTTC CATSRDLARSSYEQYF TRBV15 16 once - TRBJ2-7
TGTGCCAGCAGCCTACTACAGGGTGAGGGTTTCGCAGATACGCAGTATTTT CASSLLQGEGFADTQYF TRBV4-2 17 - - TRBJ2-3
TGTGCCAGCAGCGCCCCTCCTCTAGCGGGAGCCGGTGAGCAGTTCTTC CASSAPPLAGAGEQFF TRBV5-4 16 - TRBD2 TRBJ2-1
TGTGCCGGAGAAAGGGGGCACCCCTACAATGAGCAGTTCTTC CAGERGHPYNEQFF TRBV6-1 14 - TRBD1 TRBJ2-1
TGTGCCAGCAGCGGCCCCCAGGGTCCTGGAAACACCATATATTTT CASSGPQGPGNTIYF TRBV9 15 - - TRBJ1-3
TGTGCTAGTGGTTTGAGAGGTCCAACTAATGAAAAACTGTTTTTT CASGLRGPTNEKLFF TRBV12-5 15 - - TRBJ1-4
TGCGCCAGCAGCTTGAGGAGCGGCAGCACAGATACGCAGTATTTT CASSLRSGSTDTQYF TRBV5-1 15 once - TRBJ2-3
TGTGCCACCCGACCCGACATGAATTCACCCCTCCACTTT CATRPDMNSPLHF TRBV10-3 13 - - TRBJ1-6
TGTGCCTGGAGTACCAATCGACAGGCTAATCAGCCCCAGCATTTT CAWSTNRQANQPQHF TRBV30 15 - - TRBJ1-5
TGTGCCAGCAGCGCAAGGGAGAGCTCTGGAAACACCATATATTTT CASSARESSGNTIYF TRBV11-2 15 few - TRBJ1-3
TGTGCCAGCTCACCCGGGACAGGGGTTGGCTACACCTTC CASSPGTGVGYTF TRBV18 13 few TRBD1 TRBJ1-2
TGTGCCAGCAGCTTGGACAGTAAAAACACTGAAGCTTTCTTT CASSLDSKNTEAFF TRBV11-3 14 - - TRBJ1-1
TGCGCCAGCAGCCAAGGCGGACAGGGGGAGCTGTTTTTT CASSQGGQGELFF TRBV4-3 13 - - TRBJ2-2
TGTGCCATCAGTAGGGCTAGCGGCACCGGGGAGCTGTTTTTT CAISRASGTGELFF TRBV10-3 14 - TRBD2 TRBJ2-2
TGTGCCAGCAGCTTAGGGTCTTGGGGCAGGTTTTCCCAAGAGACCCAGTACTTC CASSLGSWGRFSQETQYF TRBV11-3 18 - - TRBJ2-5